The next 30 T cell receptor beta chains were all read from a single sample in a study of cytomegalovirus exposure and HLA in healthy donors. The PCR had 60 Vbeta and 13 Jbeta primers. Data came from immunoSEQ multiplex PCR; TCRdb stores just in-frame clones and leaves some out. Among about 120,000 clones, around 10% were seen once, and the ten largest hold roughly 3%. The sequenced sample consisted of PBMCs. These TCRs come from a man aged 25-40 years in good health and CMV-seronegative.

This clone was counted a few times. The V and J genes are TRBV4-2 and TRBJ1-1; D unclear. CDR1 is LGHNA and CDR2 is YNFKEQ in the germline V gene. The CDR3 is made up of 13 amino acids. Between the trimmed V and J ends, which lost 3 bases and 3 bases, there was a span of 8 bases. As DNA, the CDR3 is TGTGCCAGCAGCCAGGTAGCAGACACTGAAGCTTTCTTT. Translated: CASSQVADTEAFF.

This clone was observed a few times. The J gene is TRBJ2-1, the V gene TRBV15, with D maybe TRBD2 (6 bases). V dropped 0 bases and J dropped 0 bases, with 15 bases sitting between them. Germline V gene sequence: CDR1 LNHNV, CDR2 YYDKDF (reference sequence). The CDR3 spans 18 residues. CDR3 region: CATSRDLSGGISYNEQFF. The CDR3 DNA reads as TGTGCCACCAGCAGAGATCTCTCCGGGGGAATCTCCTACAATGAGCAGTTCTTC.

This clone was seen more than once but under ten times. For the CDR3, the DNA is TGTGCCAGCAGCGTAGCTTGGGCAGGAACCTACGAGCAGTACTTC. Translated, it gives CASSVAWAGTYEQYF. V is TRBV9 and J is TRBJ2-7, with D hard to call. The CDR3 loop spans 15 amino acids. V was shortened by 0 bases and J by 2 bases, with 12 bases between the two germline ends. Germline V CDR1 and CDR2: SGDLS, YYNGEE.

The rearrangement uses TRBV7-3 and TRBJ2-7, with a possible D match to TRBD2 (7 bases). CDR3 length: 13 amino acids. V shed 4 bases and J shed 5 bases, with 12 bases lying between them. In germline, CDR1 is SGHTA, CDR2 FQGTGA. CDR3 bases: TGTGCCAGCAGCTCCGGGGGGCCTGACGAGCAGTACTTC. Translating it yields CASSSGGPDEQYF. The whole variable domain, remainder taken from reference TRBV7-3 and TRBJ2-7, is GAGVSQTPSNKVTEKGKYVELRCDPISGHTALYWYRQSLGQGPEFLIYFQGTGAADDSGLPNDRFFAVRPEGSVSTLKIQRTERGDSAVYLCASSSGGPDEQYFGPGTRLTVT.

V gene TRBV10-2 combines with J gene TRBJ2-1; a weak D match, TRBD2 (6 bases). The germline V gene encodes CDR1 WSHSY and CDR2 SAAADI. The CDR3 totals 16 residues. V lost 6 bases to trimming and J lost 4 bases, with 19 bases between them. The CDR3 nucleotides are TGCGCCAGCAGCCACATAGGGGTAGCGGAGTACAATGAGCAGTTCTTC. Translating gives CASSHIGVAEYNEQFF.

This clone occurred a few times. The J gene is TRBJ2-7, the V gene TRBV7-9; 9 positions match TRBD1. CDR1 is SEHNR and CDR2 is FQNEAQ in the germline V gene (reference sequence). The CDR3 has 17 amino acids. J was trimmed by 0 bases and V by 1 base; bases with no gene match: 7. CDR3 DNA sequence: TGTGCCAGCAGCTTAGGGGGACAGGGCGCTAGCTCCTACGAGCAGTACGTC. Amino acid sequence: CASSLGGQGASSYEQYV.

In this sample, this clone turned up a few times. This chain uses TRBV7-8 with TRBJ2-5, with 11 positions matching TRBD2. V was clipped by 2 bases and J by 5 bases; unmatched bases: 19. The germline V gene has CDR1 SGHVS and CDR2 FQNEAQ. The CDR3 contains 20 residues. The CDR3 is CASSLPRGSGGEVSPETQYF. CDR3 nucleotides: TGTGCCAGCAGCTTACCCCGGGGTAGCGGGGGGGAGGTGTCTCCGGAGACCCAGTACTTC. The full variable domain, completed using reference TRBV7-8 and TRBJ2-5, is GAGVSQSPRYKVAKRGQDVALRCDPISGHVSLFWYQQALGQGPEFLTYFQNEAQLDKSGLPSDRFFAERPEGSVSTLKIQRTQQEDSAVYLCASSLPRGSGGEVSPETQYFGPGTRLLVL.

CDR3 in DNA: TGTGCCAGTAGGAATCGGAGGCCAAGCAATCAGCCCCAGCATTTT. Amino acid sequence: CASRNRRPSNQPQHF. The chain couples TRBV19 to TRBJ1-5; D is uncertain. The germline V gene encodes CDR1 LNHDA and CDR2 SQIVND (reference sequence). Trimming took off 6 bases at V and 1 base at J, with 13 bases between the two ends. The CDR3 spans 15 residues.

The chain joins TRBV27 to TRBJ1-1; 9 bases match TRBD1. The germline CDR1 and CDR2 sequences are MNHEY and SMNVEV (reference sequence). The ends lost 4 bases at V and 8 bases at J; junction bases unmatched: 11. CDR3 length equals 15 residues. The CDR3, as DNA: TGTGCCAGCAGTTGGACAGGGGCCCGACCCCCCGAAGCTTTCTTT. Its protein product is CASSWTGARPPEAFF.

The chain couples TRBV4-1 to TRBJ2-1; 9 positions match TRBD2. Trimming removed 1 base from V and 0 bases from J; junction bases left unmatched: 13. Germline CDR1 MGHRA, CDR2 YSYEKL. The length of the CDR3 is 20 residues. The CDR3 sequence is CASSQGPGSSGDSSYNEQFF. In DNA, the CDR3 is TGCGCCAGCAGCCAAGGACCCGGGTCTAGCGGGGACAGCTCCTACAATGAGCAGTTCTTC.

This clone came up a few times. CDR3 sequence reads: CASSPQGDFTDTQYF. As DNA, the CDR3 is TGTGCCAGCAGCCCCCAGGGGGATTTCACAGATACGCAGTATTTT. J is TRBJ2-3 and V is TRBV9; 7 bases are shared with TRBD1. The length of the CDR3 is 15 residues. V shed 4 bases and J 2 bases; nucleotides not matched to a gene: 7. The V gene's germline CDR1 is SGDLS and CDR2 YYNGEE.

The V gene is TRBV4-1, the J gene TRBJ1-4; 7 positions match TRBD1. The CDR3 sequence is 15 residues long. Losses at the gene ends were 1 base for V and 8 bases for J; bases not matched to a gene: 7. Germline V gene lookup returns CDR1 MGHRA and CDR2 YSYEKL. CDR3 loop: CASSQVAQGREKLFF. CDR3 nucleotides: TGCGCCAGCAGCCAAGTAGCACAGGGGAGGGAAAAACTGTTTTTT.

The table lists this clone with a few counts. This chain joins TRBV30 and TRBJ2-2; possible D gene TRBD2, 7 bases. This CDR3 comprises 15 residues. V gave up 5 bases and J gave up 3 bases, with 16 bases separating them. CDR1 is GTSNPN and CDR2 is SVGIG in the germline V gene (reference sequence). Here the CDR3 reads CAWGRGGWDTGELFF. CDR3 bases: TGTGCCTGGGGAAGGGGGGGCTGGGACACCGGGGAGCTGTTTTTT.

J is TRBJ1-3 and V is TRBV4-3; weak D call: TRBD1 (6 bases). The germline gives CDR1 LGHNA, CDR2 YSLEER. The CDR3 runs to 15 residues. Trimming stripped 3 bases from V and 3 bases from J, with 12 bases between. CDR3 sequence (DNA): TGCGCCAGCAGCCAGCAATCAGGGGTTGGAAACACCATATATTTT. As protein: CASSQQSGVGNTIYF.

The chain uses TRBV5-4 and TRBJ1-4; 7 bases match TRBD1. The CDR3 contains 15 residues. Trimming at V came to 0 bases and at J to 4 bases, leaving 3 bases not matched to a gene. Germline-derived CDR1 and CDR2 are SGHNT and YYREEE (reference sequence). The CDR3 spells CASSLGDRNNEKLFF. The CDR3 DNA sequence: TGTGCCAGCAGCTTGGGGGACAGAAATAATGAAAAACTGTTTTTT.

The V and J genes are TRBV7-2 and TRBJ2-1; D possibly corresponds to TRBD1 (5 bases). Trimming shortened V by 0 bases and J by 3 bases, and 15 bases separated the two germline ends. The CDR3 consists of 17 residues. The germline CDR1 and CDR2 sequences are SGHTA and FQGNSA. Here the CDR3 DNA reads TGTGCCAGCAGCTTAGCCGTGGTGGCGCAGGGCTACAATGAGCAGTTCTTC. This codes for CASSLAVVAQGYNEQFF.

The chain carries TRBV5-1 and TRBJ1-6; D is unclear. Per germline, CDR1 SGHRS and CDR2 YFSETQ. With 4 bases removed from V and 8 bases from J, the gap between germline ends came to 13 bases. This CDR3 comprises 14 residues. The CDR3 bases are TGCGCCAGCAGCGGAACAGCGCGGGATTCACCCCTCCACTTT. Translation gives CASSGTARDSPLHF.

The CDR3 DNA is TGTGCCTCCAGGCCGGGAGGTAATGAAAAACTGTTTTTT. It codes for CASRPGGNEKLFF. The chain couples TRBV6-5 to TRBJ1-4; unclear D gene. Germline V gene data show CDR1 as MNHEY and CDR2 as SVGAGI. The CDR3 loop spans 13 amino acids. V shed 11 bases and J shed 4 bases, with 14 bases lying between them.

Only a few counts were recorded for this clone. The J gene is TRBJ2-7, the V gene TRBV5-1, with D possibly TRBD1 on 6 matching bases. The CDR3 covers 11 residues. Germline V gene data show CDR1 as SGHRS and CDR2 as YFSETQ. Deletions cut 7 bases from V and 6 bases from J, with 11 bases between. The CDR3 DNA is TGCGCCAGCGCAACAGGGCTCGAGCAGTACTTC. Protein product: CASATGLEQYF.

This clone came up a few times. V and J are TRBV6-1 and TRBJ2-7; TRBD1 matches at 7 bases. From germline, CDR1 is MNHNS and CDR2 SASEGT. V lost 1 base and J lost 1; bases outside the gene matches: 7. The CDR3 loop spans 16 amino acids. CDR3 amino acids: CASSEGWTGNSYEQYF. The CDR3 DNA reads TGTGCCAGCAGTGAAGGTTGGACAGGAAATTCCTACGAGCAGTACTTC.

A note on this clone: Because the CDR3 is missing its conserved closing phenylalanine or tryptophan, this is likely a read error. The chain combines TRBV4-1 with TRBJ1-1, with TRBD1 matching over 9 bases. This CDR3 contains 12 residues. The junction had 2 bases not matched to a gene; V was cut back by 4 bases and J by 8 bases. Germline V gives CDR1 MGHRA, CDR2 YSYEKL. Here the CDR3 reads CASSLTGGEAFS. The CDR3 region has the DNA TGCGCCAGCAGCCTGACAGGGGGGGAAGCTTTCTCT.

This clone was detected only a few times. The chain has TRBV6-5 and TRBJ2-5, with a tentative D call TRBD1 (6 bases). V was trimmed by 0 bases and J by 4 bases, leaving 6 bases between them. The CDR3 is made up of 13 amino acids. Germline values: CDR1 MNHEY, CDR2 SVGAGI. The CDR3 coding sequence is TGTGCCAGCAGTTACTCCAGGGGAGAGACCCAGTACTTC. Protein sequence: CASSYSRGETQYF.

This rearrangement joins TRBV19 to TRBJ2-4; maybe TRBD2 (5 bases). Germline loops: CDR1 LNHDA, CDR2 SQIVND (reference sequence). This CDR3 comprises 13 residues. Trimming took off 5 bases at V and 7 bases at J, with 12 bases between the two ends. CDR3 loop: CASSREQSNIQYF. The CDR3 DNA sequence: TGTGCCAGTAGTCGGGAACAGAGCAACATTCAGTACTTC.

This clone was counted a few times. J is TRBJ1-2 and V is TRBV6-5, with TRBD1 matching over 8 bases. V shed 0 bases, J shed 5 bases, and the junction held 5 bases outside the gene matches. This CDR3 spans 15 amino acids. Per the germline V gene, CDR1 is MNHEY and CDR2 is SVGAGI. Here the CDR3 DNA reads TGTGCCAGCAGTTACTCCCGGACAGGGTGGTATGGCTACACCTTC. This sequence encodes CASSYSRTGWYGYTF.

V and J are TRBV11-3 and TRBJ1-3; no clear D. The CDR3 extends over 13 amino acids. Trimming took 0 bases from V and 4 from J, leaving 4 bases between them. Germline V gene lookup returns CDR1 SGHNT and CDR2 YENEEA. For the CDR3, the DNA is TGTGCCAGCAGCTTAGACCGGGGAAACACCATATATTTT. Translated, it gives CASSLDRGNTIYF.

The chain combines TRBV6-1 with TRBJ2-2; 7 bases agree with TRBD1. Germline CDR1 reads MNHNS; CDR2 reads SASEGT. The CDR3 has 15 amino acids. J gave up 1 base and V 6 bases, and 5 bases lay outside the gene matches. This CDR3 is CASSFGTENTGELFF. CDR3 DNA sequence: TGTGCCAGCAGCTTCGGGACAGAGAACACCGGGGAGCTGTTTTTT.

V usage is TRBV27 and J usage is TRBJ2-7; 10 nucleotides line up with TRBD1. V lost 5 bases and J lost 2; bases outside the gene matches: 6. CDR1 is MNHEY, CDR2 SMNVEV, per germline (reference sequence). This CDR3 region has 15 residues. The CDR3 spells CASSVPGQGTYEQYF. As DNA, the CDR3 is TGTGCCAGCAGTGTTCCGGGACAGGGGACCTACGAGCAGTACTTC.

This clone showed up just a few times. The rearrangement joins TRBV6-1 to TRBJ1-2; 9 bases fit TRBD1. The CDR3 sequence is 14 residues long. Per germline, CDR1 MNHNS and CDR2 SASEGT. With 10 bases clipped from V and 8 bases from J, the junction kept 14 bases outside the gene matches. This chain's CDR3 is CATPSVQGAAGYTF. CDR3 coding DNA: TGTGCCACCCCAAGTGTACAGGGGGCCGCGGGCTACACCTTC.

The V call is TRBV7-9, the J call TRBJ2-7, with D perhaps matching TRBD1 (5 bases). Germline V gene sequence: CDR1 SEHNR, CDR2 FQNEAQ (reference sequence). V lost 6 bases and J lost 4, with 13 bases in between. The CDR3 is made up of 13 amino acids. The CDR3 DNA sequence: TGTGCCAGCAGTGGCAGGGAAAGGTACGAGCAGTACTTC. Protein sequence: CASSGRERYEQYF.

The V and J genes are TRBV5-4 and TRBJ2-7; 13 nucleotides align to TRBD2. This CDR3 has 17 amino acids. Germline CDR1 reads SGHNT; CDR2 reads YYREEE (reference sequence). V was pared by 4 bases and J by 0 bases, with 7 bases of the junction left unmatched. The CDR3 DNA follows: TGTGCCAGCAGCCGACTAGCGGGGGGAACTTACTCCTACGAGCAGTACTTC. Protein: CASSRLAGGTYSYEQYF.